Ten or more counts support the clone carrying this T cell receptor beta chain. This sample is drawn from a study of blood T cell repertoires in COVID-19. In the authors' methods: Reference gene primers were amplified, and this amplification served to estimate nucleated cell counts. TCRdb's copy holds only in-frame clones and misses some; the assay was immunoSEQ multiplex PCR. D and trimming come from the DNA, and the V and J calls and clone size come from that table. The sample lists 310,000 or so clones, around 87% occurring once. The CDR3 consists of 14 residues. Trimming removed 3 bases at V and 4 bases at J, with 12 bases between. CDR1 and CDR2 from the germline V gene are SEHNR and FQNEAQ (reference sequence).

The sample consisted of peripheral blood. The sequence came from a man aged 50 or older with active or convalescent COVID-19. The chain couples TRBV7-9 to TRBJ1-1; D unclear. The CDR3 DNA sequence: TGTGCCAGCAGCTTCCCCGGGAGTTTCACTGAAGCTTTCTTT. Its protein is CASSFPGSFTEAFF.